The 8 T cell receptor beta chains below come from one sample, sequenced in a study of blood T cell repertoires in COVID-19. Some clones are missing from TCRdb's copy, which holds only in-frame ones; the method was immunoSEQ multiplex PCR. The sample includes approximately 90,000 clones, approximately 80% of them seen just once. Sequencing was done on a sample of peripheral blood. Receptors were obtained from a man in his 60s with acute or convalescent COVID-19.

In its sample, this clone was seen once. V gene TRBV7-9 combines with J gene TRBJ2-1, with TRBD2 matching 8 bases. Germline-derived CDR1 and CDR2 are SEHNR and FQNEAQ (reference sequence). J gave up 7 bases and V 5 bases, and 10 bases lay outside the gene matches. The CDR3 spans 15 residues. CDR3 residues: CASSQGTSRGNEQFF. CDR3 DNA sequence: TGTGCCAGCAGCCAAGGGACTAGTCGAGGAAATGAGCAGTTCTTC.

The chain is built from TRBV30 and TRBJ1-1, with D perhaps matching TRBD1 (6 bases). The ends were cut back, 3 bases at V and 3 bases at J, with 17 bases in the middle. Germline V gene sequence: CDR1 GTSNPN, CDR2 SVGIG (reference sequence). This CDR3 is 15 amino acids long. CDR3 nucleotide sequence: TGTGCCTGGAGGGGCCGTAAGGGGGATTACACTGAAGCTTTCTTT. Translation gives CAWRGRKGDYTEAFF.

The rearrangement links TRBV28 to TRBJ1-2, with D possibly being TRBD1 (6 bases). This CDR3 spans 13 amino acids. V dropped 8 bases and J dropped 5 bases, with 15 bases sitting between them. Germline lookup yields CDR1 MDHEN and CDR2 SYDVKM. CDR3 nucleotides: TGTGCCAGCGCGGTTGCCCAGGGGTATGGCTACACCTTC. Its translation: CASAVAQGYGYTF.

The chain is built from TRBV6-5 and TRBJ1-4, with 8 bases identical to TRBD1. The length of the CDR3 is 15 residues. V lost 7 bases and J lost 8; bases outside the gene matches: 12. Germline V gives CDR1 MNHEY, CDR2 SVGAGI. CDR3 loop: CASKGTGVSHEKLFF. The DNA of the CDR3 is TGTGCCAGCAAAGGGACAGGTGTTTCCCACGAAAAACTGTTTTTT.

V usage is TRBV7-8 and J usage is TRBJ1-1; TRBD1 matches 8 bases. CDR1 is SGHVS and CDR2 is FQNEAQ in the germline V gene. V was clipped by 5 bases and J by 0 bases; unmatched bases: 8. The CDR3 extends over 16 amino acids. The CDR3 DNA reads TGTGCCAGCAGCGAACATGACAGGGGCCTGAACACTGAAGCTTTCTTT. Translating it yields CASSEHDRGLNTEAFF.

The V gene is TRBV19, the J gene TRBJ2-1; the match to TRBD2 covers 10 bases. The junction had 3 bases not matched to a gene; V was cut back by 2 bases and J by 5 bases. The CDR3 spans 15 residues. Germline V CDR1 and CDR2: LNHDA, SQIVND (reference sequence). The CDR3 sequence is CASSIQRGGNNEQFF. CDR3 DNA: TGTGCCAGTAGTATACAGCGGGGGGGAAACAATGAGCAGTTCTTC.

This chain uses TRBV2 with TRBJ1-4; 9 positions match TRBD1. The CDR3 contains 13 residues. The V and J ends lost 9 bases and 4 bases, in that order; junction bases with no gene match: 3. Germline loops: CDR1 SNHLY, CDR2 FYNNEI. The CDR3 loop reads CASTGGINEKLFF. CDR3 sequence (DNA): TGTGCCAGTACAGGGGGCATTAATGAAAAACTGTTTTTT. The whole variable domain, filled in from reference TRBV2 and TRBJ1-4, reads EPEVTQTPSHQVTQMGQEVILRCVPISNHLYFYWYRQILGQKVEFLVSFYNNEISEKSEIFDDQFSVERPDGSNFTLKIRSTKLEDSAMYFCASTGGINEKLFFGSGTQLSVL.

This chain joins TRBV11-3 and TRBJ1-1; possibly TRBD1 for D (6 bases). Trimming left V 0 bases short and J 3 bases short, with 14 bases between. Germline assignment: CDR1 SGHNT and CDR2 YENEEA. CDR3 length equals 16 residues. CDR3 region: CASSLDLKKGDTEAFF. As DNA, the CDR3 is TGTGCCAGCAGCTTAGATCTAAAAAAGGGGGACACTGAAGCTTTCTTT.